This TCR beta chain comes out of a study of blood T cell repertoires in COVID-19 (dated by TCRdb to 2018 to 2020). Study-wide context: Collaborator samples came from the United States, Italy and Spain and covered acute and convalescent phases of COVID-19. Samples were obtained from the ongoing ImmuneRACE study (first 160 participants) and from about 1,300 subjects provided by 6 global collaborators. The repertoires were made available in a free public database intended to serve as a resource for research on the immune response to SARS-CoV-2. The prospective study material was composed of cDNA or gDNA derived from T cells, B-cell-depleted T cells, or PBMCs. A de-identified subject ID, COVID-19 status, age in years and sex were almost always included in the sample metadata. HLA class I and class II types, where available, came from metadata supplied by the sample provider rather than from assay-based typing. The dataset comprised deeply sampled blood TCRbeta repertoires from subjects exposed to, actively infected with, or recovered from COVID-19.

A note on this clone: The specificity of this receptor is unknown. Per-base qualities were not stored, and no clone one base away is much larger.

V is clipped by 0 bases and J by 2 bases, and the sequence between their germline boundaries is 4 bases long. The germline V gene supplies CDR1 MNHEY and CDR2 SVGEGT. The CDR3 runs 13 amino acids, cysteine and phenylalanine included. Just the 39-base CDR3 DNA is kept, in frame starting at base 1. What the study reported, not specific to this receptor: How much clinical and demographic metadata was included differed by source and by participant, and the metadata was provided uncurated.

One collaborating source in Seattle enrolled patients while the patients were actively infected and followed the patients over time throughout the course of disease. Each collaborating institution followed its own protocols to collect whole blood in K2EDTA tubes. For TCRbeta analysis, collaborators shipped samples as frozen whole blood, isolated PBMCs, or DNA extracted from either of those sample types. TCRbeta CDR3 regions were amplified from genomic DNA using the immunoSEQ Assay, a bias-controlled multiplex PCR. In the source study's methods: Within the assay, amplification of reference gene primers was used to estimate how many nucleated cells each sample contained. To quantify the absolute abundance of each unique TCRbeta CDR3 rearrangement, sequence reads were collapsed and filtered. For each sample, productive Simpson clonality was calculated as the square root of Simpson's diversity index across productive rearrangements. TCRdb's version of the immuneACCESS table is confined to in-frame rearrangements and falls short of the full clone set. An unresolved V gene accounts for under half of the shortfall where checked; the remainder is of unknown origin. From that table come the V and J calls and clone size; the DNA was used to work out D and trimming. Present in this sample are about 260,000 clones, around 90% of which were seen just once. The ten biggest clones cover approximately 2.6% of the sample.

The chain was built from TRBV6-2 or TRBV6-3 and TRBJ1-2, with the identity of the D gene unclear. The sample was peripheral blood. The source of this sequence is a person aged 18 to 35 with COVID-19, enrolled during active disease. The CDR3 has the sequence CASSYSANYGYTF. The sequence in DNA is TGTGCCAGCAGTTACTCGGCCAACTATGGCTACACCTTC.